The source of this T cell receptor (beta chain) is a study of T cells in Graves' hyperthyroidism and ophthalmopathy. This clonotype was observed many times. RNA transcripts served as the template for amplifying TCR beta CDR3 regions. With the HTBI primer set, the TCR CDR3 went through a first round of RT-PCR. One entry per CDR3 protein results from TCRdb running MiXCR on the multiplex PCR reads. The data hold fewer than 650,000 distinct CDR3 sequences, with about 15% observed a single time. With 1 base removed from V and 9 bases from J, the gap between germline ends came to 7 bases. The CDR3 is made up of 12 amino acids. In germline, CDR1 is SGHNT, CDR2 YENEEA. Clinical symptoms, serum thyroxine and TRAb, thyroid ultrasound and orbital computed tomography together formed the diagnostic basis.

Sequenced material: blood. The V gene is TRBV11-3, the J gene TRBJ2-1, with D uncertain. The sequence was collected from a woman in her thirties with Graves' hyperthyroidism that later progressed to Graves' ophthalmopathy. CDR3 nucleotides: TGTGCCAGCAGCTTAGCACAGACTGAGCAGTTCTTC. Translation gives CASSLAQTEQFF.